A single sample gave rise to the 19 T cell receptor beta chains below, sequenced in a study of cytomegalovirus exposure and HLA in healthy donors. The PCR employed 60 Vbeta primers together with 13 Jbeta primers. This table comes from immunoSEQ multiplex PCR, and its TCRdb copy is limited to in-frame clones, with some not included. The repertoire holds 100,000 to 150,000 clones, with approximately 85% as singletons. Sequencing used PBMCs. The source is a boy younger than 18 in good health and CMV-seronegative.

This sequence joins TRBV9 and TRBJ2-7; 11 bases agree with TRBD2. This CDR3 is built from 16 residues. J was trimmed by 0 bases and V by 2 bases; bases with no gene match: 4. Per the germline V gene, CDR1 is SGDLS and CDR2 is YYNGEE. The CDR3 here is CASSVTSGGSSYEQYF. CDR3 nucleotide sequence: TGTGCCAGCAGCGTCACTAGCGGGGGCAGCTCCTACGAGCAGTACTTC.

The chain joins TRBV6-1 to TRBJ2-6; 7 nucleotides match TRBD1. The germline CDR1 and CDR2 sequences are MNHNS and SASEGT. Losses at the gene ends were 4 bases for V and 2 bases for J; bases not matched to a gene: 5. The length of the CDR3 is 16 residues. The CDR3 DNA is TGTGCCAGCAGTGCAAAACAGGGGACTGGGGCCAACGTCCTGACTTTC. Translating gives CASSAKQGTGANVLTF.

The chain has TRBV18 and TRBJ2-2; D possibly corresponds to TRBD1 (6 bases). Trimming removed 6 bases from V and 1 base from J, with 15 bases in between. CDR3 length: 16 residues. Germline V gene lookup returns CDR1 KGHSH and CDR2 LQKENI. CDR3 sequence reads: CASSRLQGGNTGELFF. The CDR3 coding sequence is TGTGCCAGCTCGCGGTTACAGGGCGGGAACACCGGGGAGCTGTTTTTT.

The chain recombines TRBV7-3 with TRBJ2-3, with D perhaps TRBD2 (6 bases). The CDR3 has 14 residues. The germline V and J ends were trimmed by 6 bases and 4 bases, with 14 bases remaining between them. Germline V gene sequence: CDR1 SGHTA, CDR2 FQGTGA. The CDR3 spells CASRPGGRSDTQYF. The CDR3 DNA reads as TGTGCCAGCAGGCCAGGAGGGAGATCAGATACGCAGTATTTT.

The CDR3 sequence: CSVRNSGSYEQFF. Here the CDR3 DNA reads TGCAGCGTTCGGAATAGCGGGAGCTATGAGCAGTTCTTC. The rearrangement joins TRBV29-1 to TRBJ2-1, with 9 bases aligning to TRBD2. J lost 8 bases, V lost 5 bases, and 7 bases had no gene match. The CDR3 is 13 amino acids. Germline-derived CDR1 and CDR2 are SQVTM and ANQGSEA.

This sequence joins TRBV7-3 and TRBJ2-3; 8 bases match TRBD2. V was pared by 0 bases and J by 4 bases, with 3 bases of the junction left unmatched. CDR3 length: 15 residues. CDR1 is SGHTA and CDR2 is FQGTGA in the germline V gene. The CDR3 loop reads CASSLTGGGADTQYF. The CDR3 region has the DNA TGTGCCAGCAGCTTAACCGGGGGGGGCGCAGATACGCAGTATTTT.

The rearrangement uses TRBV4-1 and TRBJ1-4, with D hard to call. CDR3 length equals 15 residues. Trimming stripped 0 bases from V and 2 bases from J, with 7 bases between. The V gene's germline CDR1 is MGHRA and CDR2 YSYEKL. DNA of the CDR3: TGCGCCAGCAGCCAAGAGAGATACACTAATGAAAAACTGTTTTTT. This gives the protein CASSQERYTNEKLFF.

The V and J genes are TRBV7-3 and TRBJ1-1, with D possibly matching TRBD1 (5 bases). The CDR3 sequence is 13 residues long. The germline CDR1 and CDR2 sequences are SGHTA and FQGTGA. V gave up 5 bases and J gave up 3 bases, with 10 bases separating them. The CDR3 reads CASSRGGDTEAFF. DNA for the CDR3: TGTGCCAGCAGCCGTGGGGGGGACACTGAAGCTTTCTTT.

J is TRBJ1-1 and V is TRBV4-3, with 11 bases that match TRBD1. Trimming at V came to 2 bases and at J to 5 bases, leaving 4 bases not matched to a gene. Germline lookup yields CDR1 LGHNA and CDR2 YSLEER. CDR3 size: 15 residues. CDR3 coding DNA: TGCGCCAGCAGCCAACAGGGACAGGGGGTAACTGAAGCTTTCTTT. This encodes CASSQQGQGVTEAFF.

Comments on this clone: The sample has other DNA sequences that encode this CDR3 too. The gene calls are TRBV27 and TRBJ2-7, with D perhaps matching TRBD2 (6 bases). Per germline, CDR1 MNHEY and CDR2 SMNVEV (reference sequence). The CDR3 extends over 13 amino acids. V lost 6 bases, J lost 2 bases, and 11 bases lay in between. This CDR3 is CASSLGRTYEQYF. As DNA, the CDR3 is TGTGCCAGCAGCTTAGGGAGGACCTACGAGCAGTACTTC.

This clone appeared once. The V and J genes are TRBV6-1 and TRBJ1-2; D unclear. Per germline, CDR1 MNHNS and CDR2 SASEGT. The V end was cut by 2 bases, the J end by 1 base, with 8 bases between. The CDR3 consists of 14 residues. The CDR3 spells CASSESPVNYGYTF. The CDR3 nucleotides read TGTGCCAGCAGTGAATCACCAGTTAACTATGGCTACACCTTC.

The gene calls are TRBV7-2 and TRBJ2-5, with 8 bases lining up with TRBD1. The CDR3 has 15 amino acids. V lost 5 bases to trimming and J lost 5 bases; unmatched junction nucleotides: 10. CDR1 is SGHTA, CDR2 FQGNSA, per germline. Written as DNA, the CDR3 is TGTGCCAGCAGCCCACCCGGCAGGGGGCAGGAGACCCAGTACTTC. Translating gives CASSPPGRGQETQYF.

The chain carries TRBV19 and TRBJ2-7; D not certain. The germline V gene has CDR1 LNHDA and CDR2 SQIVND (reference sequence). With 5 bases removed from V and 0 bases from J, the gap between germline ends came to 11 bases. The length of the CDR3 is 14 residues. Written as DNA, the CDR3 is TGTGCCAGTAGTCCTCTGGCCTTCTCCTACGAGCAGTACTTC. Translated, it gives CASSPLAFSYEQYF.

This sequence joins TRBV6-5 and TRBJ1-5, with D possibly being TRBD1 (6 bases). Germline assignment: CDR1 MNHEY and CDR2 SVGAGI. The germline V and J ends were trimmed by 6 bases and 1 base, with 13 bases remaining between them. This CDR3 has 15 residues. CDR3 sequence: CASRGRGGSNQPQHF. The CDR3 DNA sequence: TGTGCCAGCAGGGGCAGGGGAGGGAGCAATCAGCCCCAGCATTTT.

The gene calls are TRBV14 and TRBJ2-5; D call uncertain. The V gene lost 1 base and the J gene lost 5 bases, with 11 bases spanning the gap. Per the germline V gene, CDR1 is SGHDN and CDR2 is FVKESK. The CDR3 is 14 amino acids. The chain's CDR3 is CASSQVYPGETQYF. Written as DNA, the CDR3 is TGTGCCAGCAGCCAAGTATATCCCGGGGAGACCCAGTACTTC.

This chain connects TRBV7-2 to TRBJ2-7, with TRBD1 matching over 8 bases. In germline, CDR1 is SGHTA, CDR2 FQGNSA. The junction had 9 bases not matched to a gene; V was cut back by 6 bases and J by 5 bases. The CDR3 runs to 14 residues. In nucleotides, the CDR3 is TGTGCCAGCAGGCGGACAGGGTCATGGGACGAGCAGTACTTC. This translates into CASRRTGSWDEQYF.

V and J are TRBV18 and TRBJ1-2; possibly TRBD1 for D (5 bases). Germline V gene lookup returns CDR1 KGHSH and CDR2 LQKENI. The CDR3 spans 14 residues. The V and J ends lost 3 bases and 7 bases respectively, with 15 bases between them. The CDR3 sequence is CASSPGGGISGYTF. The CDR3 DNA sequence: TGTGCCAGCTCACCCGGGGGAGGAATAAGTGGCTACACCTTC.

CDR3 nucleotide sequence: TGTGCCAGCAGCCTCGGAGGGGAAGAGACCCAGTACTTC. Translation gives CASSLGGEETQYF. The rearrangement joins TRBV9 to TRBJ2-5; D possibly corresponds to TRBD2 (6 bases). V dropped 4 bases and J dropped 3 bases, with 10 bases sitting between them. Germline V lookup: CDR1 SGDLS, CDR2 YYNGEE. The CDR3 is made up of 13 amino acids.

The chain joins TRBV19 to TRBJ1-2, with D maybe TRBD1 (6 bases). The germline V gene has CDR1 LNHDA and CDR2 SQIVND (reference sequence). V lost 7 bases and J 4 bases, leaving 22 bases between the germline ends. This CDR3 region has 16 residues. The CDR3 protein is CASTPGGPTGPYGYTF. The CDR3 bases are TGTGCCAGTACCCCTGGGGGCCCAACAGGGCCCTATGGCTACACCTTC. Full variable domain (remainder filled in from reference TRBV19 and TRBJ1-2): DGGITQSPKYLFRKEGQNVTLSCEQNLNHDAMYWYRQDPGQGLRLIYYSQIVNDFQKGDIAEGYSVSREKKESFPLTVTSAQKNPTAFYLCASTPGGPTGPYGYTFGSGTRLTVV.